This paragraph reports one T cell receptor (beta chain). As yet, its antigen is unknown. This entry comes from a study of T cell repertoires in urothelial bladder cancer. Study summary: The approximately twelve resected lesions were three cT0, three cTa, three cT1 and three cT2 or greater. General observations from the study: Benign specimens had a median about 12% infiltrating lymphocyte percentage. Benign specimens held more T cells than urothelial carcinoma specimens. One T-cell clone reached up to roughly 17% of carcinoma infiltrating lymphocytes.

V dropped 7 bases and J dropped 2 bases, with 14 bases sitting between them. The CDR3 loop spans 13 amino acids. Germline loops: CDR1 SQVTM, CDR2 ANQGSEA. TCRdb's table, derived via immunoSEQ multiplex PCR, lists solely in-frame clones and lacks some. The data contain approximately 11,000 clones, 68% of them singletons. The clonotype originates from a human donor with a benign inflammatory bladder lesion. Sequences were obtained from tumor-infiltrating cells from bladder cancer. V is TRBV29-1 and J is TRBJ2-5; D is perhaps TRBD1 or TRBD2 (5 bases each). This CDR3 is CSGTVRGQETQYF. CDR3 coding DNA: TGCAGCGGGACGGTGAGGGGTCAAGAGACCCAGTACTTC.